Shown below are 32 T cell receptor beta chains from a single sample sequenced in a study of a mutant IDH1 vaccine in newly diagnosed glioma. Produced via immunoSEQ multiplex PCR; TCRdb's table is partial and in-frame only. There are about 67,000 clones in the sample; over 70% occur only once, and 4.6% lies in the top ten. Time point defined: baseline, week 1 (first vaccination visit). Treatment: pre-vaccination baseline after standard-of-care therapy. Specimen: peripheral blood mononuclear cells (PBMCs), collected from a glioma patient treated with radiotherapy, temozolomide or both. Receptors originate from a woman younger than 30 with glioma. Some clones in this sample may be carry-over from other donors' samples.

CDR3 in DNA: TGTGCCAGCAGTTTTACCAGCGGGAGCAATGAGCAGTTCTTC. This sequence encodes CASSFTSGSNEQFF. The genes are TRBV6-5 and TRBJ2-1; 8 bases fit TRBD2. This CDR3 is 14 amino acids long. Germline loops: CDR1 MNHEY, CDR2 SVGAGI. V lost 4 bases to trimming and J lost 6 bases; unmatched junction nucleotides: 5.

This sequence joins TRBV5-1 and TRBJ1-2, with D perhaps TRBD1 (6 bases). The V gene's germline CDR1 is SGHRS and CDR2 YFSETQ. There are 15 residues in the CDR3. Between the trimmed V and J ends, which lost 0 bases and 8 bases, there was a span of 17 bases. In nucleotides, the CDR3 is TGCGCCAGCAGCTTGGCCCTAGGGAGACAGGAAGGCTACACCTTC. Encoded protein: CASSLALGRQEGYTF.

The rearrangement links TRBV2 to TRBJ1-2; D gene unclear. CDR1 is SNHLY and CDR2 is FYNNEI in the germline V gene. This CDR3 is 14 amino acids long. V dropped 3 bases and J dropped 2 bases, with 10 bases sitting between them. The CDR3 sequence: CASSEGRLNYGYTF. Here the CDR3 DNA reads TGTGCCAGCAGTGAGGGCAGGCTCAACTATGGCTACACCTTC.

For the CDR3, the DNA is TGCGCCAGCAGCCCGGGACCGCCCTACGAGCAGTACTTC. Amino acids: CASSPGPPYEQYF. The rearrangement uses TRBV5-1 and TRBJ2-7; D may correspond to TRBD1 or TRBD2 (5 bases each). The germline CDR1 and CDR2 sequences are SGHRS and YFSETQ. The germline V and J ends were trimmed by 4 bases and 2 bases, with 10 bases remaining between them. The CDR3 has 13 amino acids.

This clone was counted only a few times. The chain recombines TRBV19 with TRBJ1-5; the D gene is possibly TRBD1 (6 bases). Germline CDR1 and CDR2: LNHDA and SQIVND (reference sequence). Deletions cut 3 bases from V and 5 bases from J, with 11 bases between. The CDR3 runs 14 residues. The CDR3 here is CASSIWGLDQPQHF. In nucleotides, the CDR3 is TGTGCCAGTAGTATTTGGGGGCTCGATCAGCCCCAGCATTTT.

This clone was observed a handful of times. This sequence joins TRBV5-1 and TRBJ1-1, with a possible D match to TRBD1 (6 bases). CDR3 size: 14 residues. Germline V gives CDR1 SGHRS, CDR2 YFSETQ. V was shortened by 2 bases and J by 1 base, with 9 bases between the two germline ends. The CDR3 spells CASSFRTANTEAFF. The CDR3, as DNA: TGCGCCAGCAGCTTCCGGACAGCGAACACTGAAGCTTTCTTT. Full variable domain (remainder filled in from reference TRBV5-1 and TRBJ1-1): KAGVTQTPRYLIKTRGQQVTLSCSPISGHRSVSWYQQTPGQGLQFLFEYFSETQRNKGNFPGRFSGRQFSNSRSEMNVSTLELGDSALYLCASSFRTANTEAFFGQGTRLTVV.

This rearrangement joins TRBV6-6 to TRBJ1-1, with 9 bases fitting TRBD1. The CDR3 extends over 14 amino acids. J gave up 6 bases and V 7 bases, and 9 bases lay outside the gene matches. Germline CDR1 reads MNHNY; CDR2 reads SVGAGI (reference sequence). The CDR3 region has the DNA TGTGCCAGCACCCTGGACAGGGGCACGGCTGAAGCTTTCTTT. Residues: CASTLDRGTAEAFF.

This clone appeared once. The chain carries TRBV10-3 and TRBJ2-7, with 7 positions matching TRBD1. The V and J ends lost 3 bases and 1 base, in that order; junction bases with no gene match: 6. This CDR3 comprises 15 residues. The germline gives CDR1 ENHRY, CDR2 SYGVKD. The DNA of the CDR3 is TGTGCCATCAGTGATCCGGCAGGGGGTTCCTACGAGCAGTACTTC. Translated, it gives CAISDPAGGSYEQYF.

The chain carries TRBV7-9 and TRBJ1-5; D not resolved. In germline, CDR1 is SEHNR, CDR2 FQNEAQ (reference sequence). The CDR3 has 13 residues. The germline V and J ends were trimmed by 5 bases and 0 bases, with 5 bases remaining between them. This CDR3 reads CASSPGSNQPQHF. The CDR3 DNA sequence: TGTGCCAGCAGCCCGGGTAGCAATCAGCCCCAGCATTTT.

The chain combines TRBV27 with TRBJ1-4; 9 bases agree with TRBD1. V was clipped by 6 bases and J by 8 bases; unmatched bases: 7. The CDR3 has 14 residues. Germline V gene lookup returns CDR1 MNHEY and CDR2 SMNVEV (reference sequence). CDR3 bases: TGTGCCAGCAGAATACAGGGGGCAAGGGAAAAACTGTTTTTT. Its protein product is CASRIQGAREKLFF.

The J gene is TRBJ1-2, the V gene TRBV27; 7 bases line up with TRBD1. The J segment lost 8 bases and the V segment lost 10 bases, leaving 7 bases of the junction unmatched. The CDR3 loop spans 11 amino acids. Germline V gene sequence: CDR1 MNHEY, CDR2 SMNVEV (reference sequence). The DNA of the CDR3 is TGTGCCACGAGGAGGGGGCAGGGCTACACCTTC. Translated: CATRRGQGYTF.

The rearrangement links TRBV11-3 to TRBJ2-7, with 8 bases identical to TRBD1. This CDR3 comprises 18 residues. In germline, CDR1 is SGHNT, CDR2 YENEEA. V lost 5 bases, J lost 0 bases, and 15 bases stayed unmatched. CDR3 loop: CASSPGTGIVPSSYEQYF. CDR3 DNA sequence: TGTGCCAGCAGCCCCGGGACAGGTATCGTCCCGTCCTCCTACGAGCAGTACTTC.

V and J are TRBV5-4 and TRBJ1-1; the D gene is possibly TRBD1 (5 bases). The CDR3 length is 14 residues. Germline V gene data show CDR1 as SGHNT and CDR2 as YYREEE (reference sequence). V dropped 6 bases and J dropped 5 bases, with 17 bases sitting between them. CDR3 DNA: TGTGCCAGCACCGGGTGGCAGGGAGGAACTGAAGCTTTCTTT. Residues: CASTGWQGGTEAFF.

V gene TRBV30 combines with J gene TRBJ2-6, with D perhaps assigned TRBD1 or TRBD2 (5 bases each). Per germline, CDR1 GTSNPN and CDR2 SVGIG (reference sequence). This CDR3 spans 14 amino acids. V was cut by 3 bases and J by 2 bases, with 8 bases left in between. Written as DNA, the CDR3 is TGTGCCTGGAGATTGGGGGCTGGGGCCAACGTCCTGACTTTC. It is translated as CAWRLGAGANVLTF.

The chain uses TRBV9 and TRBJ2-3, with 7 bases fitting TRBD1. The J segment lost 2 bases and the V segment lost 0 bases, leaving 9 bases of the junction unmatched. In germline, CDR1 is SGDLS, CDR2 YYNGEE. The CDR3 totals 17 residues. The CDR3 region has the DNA TGTGCCAGCAGCGTAGAGGGACAGCCACCGTACACAGATACGCAGTATTTT. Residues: CASSVEGQPPYTDTQYF.

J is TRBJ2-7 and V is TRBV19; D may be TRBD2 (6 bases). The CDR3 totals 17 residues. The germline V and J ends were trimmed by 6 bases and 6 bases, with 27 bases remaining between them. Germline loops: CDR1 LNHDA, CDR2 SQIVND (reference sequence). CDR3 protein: CASRELGSGLPNGEQYF. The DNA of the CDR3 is TGTGCCAGTAGAGAGCTTGGGTCGGGACTCCCGAATGGCGAGCAGTACTTC.

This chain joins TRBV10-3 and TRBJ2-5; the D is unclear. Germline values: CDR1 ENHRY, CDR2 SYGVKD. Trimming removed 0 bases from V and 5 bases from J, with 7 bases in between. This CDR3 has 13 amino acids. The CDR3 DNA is TGTGCCATCAGTGAGTCGGTCGGGGAGACCCAGTACTTC. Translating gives CAISESVGETQYF.

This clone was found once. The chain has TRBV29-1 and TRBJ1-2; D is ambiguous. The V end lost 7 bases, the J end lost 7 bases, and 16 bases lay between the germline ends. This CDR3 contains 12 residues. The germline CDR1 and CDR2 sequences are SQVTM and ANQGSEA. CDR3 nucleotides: TGCAGCGCTGACACCCAAGGCGTTGGCTACACCTTC. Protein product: CSADTQGVGYTF.

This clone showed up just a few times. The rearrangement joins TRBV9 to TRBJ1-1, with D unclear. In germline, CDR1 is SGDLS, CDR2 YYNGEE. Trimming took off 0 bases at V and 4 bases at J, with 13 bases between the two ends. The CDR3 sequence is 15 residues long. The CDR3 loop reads CASSVDGQSGTEAFF. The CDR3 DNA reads TGTGCCAGCAGCGTAGATGGTCAGTCGGGCACTGAAGCTTTCTTT.

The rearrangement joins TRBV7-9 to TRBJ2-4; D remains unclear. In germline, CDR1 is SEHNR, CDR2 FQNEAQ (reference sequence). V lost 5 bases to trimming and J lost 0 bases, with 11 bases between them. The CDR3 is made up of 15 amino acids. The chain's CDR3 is CASSPPIEAKNIQYF. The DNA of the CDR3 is TGTGCCAGCAGCCCCCCCATAGAAGCCAAAAACATTCAGTACTTC.

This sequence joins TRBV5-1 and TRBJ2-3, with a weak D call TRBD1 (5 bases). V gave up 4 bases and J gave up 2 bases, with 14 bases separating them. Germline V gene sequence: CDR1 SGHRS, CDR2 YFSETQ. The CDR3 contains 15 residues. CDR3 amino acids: CASSLDGHHTDTQYF. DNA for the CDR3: TGCGCCAGCAGCCTGGACGGACACCACACAGATACGCAGTATTTT.

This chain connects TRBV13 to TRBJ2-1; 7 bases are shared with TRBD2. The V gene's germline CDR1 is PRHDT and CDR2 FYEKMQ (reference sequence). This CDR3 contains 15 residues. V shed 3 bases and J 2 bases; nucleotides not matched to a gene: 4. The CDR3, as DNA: TGTGCCAGCAGCTTCCCCAGCGGGGCCTACAATGAGCAGTTCTTC. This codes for CASSFPSGAYNEQFF.

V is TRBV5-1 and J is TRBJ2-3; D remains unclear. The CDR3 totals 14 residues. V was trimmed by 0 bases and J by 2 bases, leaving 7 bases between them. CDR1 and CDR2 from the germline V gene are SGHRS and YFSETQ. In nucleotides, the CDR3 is TGCGCCAGCAGCTTGGGCGTCTTCACAGATACGCAGTATTTT. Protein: CASSLGVFTDTQYF.

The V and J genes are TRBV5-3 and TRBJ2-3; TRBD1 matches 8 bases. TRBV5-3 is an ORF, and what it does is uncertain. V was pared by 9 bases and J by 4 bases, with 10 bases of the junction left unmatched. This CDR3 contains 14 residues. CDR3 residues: CATNRGNFADTQYF. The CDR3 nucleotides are TGTGCCACAAACAGGGGGAATTTCGCAGATACGCAGTATTTT.

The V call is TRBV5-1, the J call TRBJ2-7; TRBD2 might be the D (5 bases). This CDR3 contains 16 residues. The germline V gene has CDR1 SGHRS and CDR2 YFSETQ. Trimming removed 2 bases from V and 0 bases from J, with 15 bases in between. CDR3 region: CASSFAASPSSYEQYF. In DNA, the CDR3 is TGCGCCAGCAGCTTTGCGGCTAGCCCGAGCTCCTACGAGCAGTACTTC. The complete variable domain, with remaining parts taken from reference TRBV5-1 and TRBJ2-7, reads KAGVTQTPRYLIKTRGQQVTLSCSPISGHRSVSWYQQTPGQGLQFLFEYFSETQRNKGNFPGRFSGRQFSNSRSEMNVSTLELGDSALYLCASSFAASPSSYEQYFGPGTRLTVT.

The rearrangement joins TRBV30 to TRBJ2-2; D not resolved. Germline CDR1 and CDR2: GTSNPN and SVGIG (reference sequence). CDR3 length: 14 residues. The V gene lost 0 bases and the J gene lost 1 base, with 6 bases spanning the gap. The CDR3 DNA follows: TGTGCCTGGAGTGTGGGCGGGAACACCGGGGAGCTGTTTTTT. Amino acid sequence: CAWSVGGNTGELFF.

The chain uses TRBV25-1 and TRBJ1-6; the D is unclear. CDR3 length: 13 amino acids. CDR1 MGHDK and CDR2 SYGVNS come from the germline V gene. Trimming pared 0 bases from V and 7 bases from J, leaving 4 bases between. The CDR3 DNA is TGTGCCAGCAGTGAATATATCAATTCACCCCTCCACTTT. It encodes CASSEYINSPLHF.

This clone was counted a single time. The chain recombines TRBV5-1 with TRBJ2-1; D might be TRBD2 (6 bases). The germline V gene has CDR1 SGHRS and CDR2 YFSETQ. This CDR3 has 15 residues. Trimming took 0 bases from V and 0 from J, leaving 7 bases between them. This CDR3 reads CASSLVRDSYNEQFF. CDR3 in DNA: TGCGCCAGCAGCTTGGTGCGGGACTCCTACAATGAGCAGTTCTTC.

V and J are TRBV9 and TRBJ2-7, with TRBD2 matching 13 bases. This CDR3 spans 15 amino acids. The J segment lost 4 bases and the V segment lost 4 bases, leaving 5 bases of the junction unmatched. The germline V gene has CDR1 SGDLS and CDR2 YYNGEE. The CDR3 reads CASSPRLAGGYEQYF. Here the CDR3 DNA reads TGTGCCAGCAGCCCTCGACTAGCGGGGGGTTACGAGCAGTACTTC.

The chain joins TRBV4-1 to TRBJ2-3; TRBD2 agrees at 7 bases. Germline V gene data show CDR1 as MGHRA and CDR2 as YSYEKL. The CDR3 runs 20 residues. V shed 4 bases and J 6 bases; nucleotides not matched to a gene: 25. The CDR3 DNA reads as TGCGCCAGCAGCCTCCGCGGGGAACTTGCTGGTCTGGGGGGGAGGGATACGCAGTATTTT. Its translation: CASSLRGELAGLGGRDTQYF.

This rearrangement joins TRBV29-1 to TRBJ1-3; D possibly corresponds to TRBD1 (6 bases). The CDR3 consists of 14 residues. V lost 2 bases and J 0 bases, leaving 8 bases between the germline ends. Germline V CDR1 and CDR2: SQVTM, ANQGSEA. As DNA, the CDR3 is TGCAGCGTTGAAACAGGGAGCTCTGGAAACACCATATATTTT. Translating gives CSVETGSSGNTIYF.

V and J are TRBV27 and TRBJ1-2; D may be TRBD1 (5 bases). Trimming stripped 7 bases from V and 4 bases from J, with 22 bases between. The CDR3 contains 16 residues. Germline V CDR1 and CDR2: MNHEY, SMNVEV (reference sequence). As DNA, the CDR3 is TGTGCCAGCATCGCCAGGGCCCCCGGCCGGGGCTATGGCTACACCTTC. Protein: CASIARAPGRGYGYTF.